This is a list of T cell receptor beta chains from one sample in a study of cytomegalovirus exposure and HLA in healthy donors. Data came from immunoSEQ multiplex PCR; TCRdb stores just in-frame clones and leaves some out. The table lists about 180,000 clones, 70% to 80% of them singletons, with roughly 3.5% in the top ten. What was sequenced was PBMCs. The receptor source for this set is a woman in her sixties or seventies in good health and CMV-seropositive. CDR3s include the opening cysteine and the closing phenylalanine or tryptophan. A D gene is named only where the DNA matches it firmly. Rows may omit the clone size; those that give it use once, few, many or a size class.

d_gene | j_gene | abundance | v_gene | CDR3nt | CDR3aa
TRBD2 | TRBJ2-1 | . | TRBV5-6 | TGTGCCAGCAGCTTGAGTCTAGCGGGAGTTGGTGAGCAGTTCTTC | CASSLSLAGVGEQFF
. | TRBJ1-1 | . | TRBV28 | TGTGCCAGCAAAGGACTGAGGAACACTGAAGCTTTCTTT | CASKGLRNTEAFF
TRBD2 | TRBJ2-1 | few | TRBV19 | TGTGCCAGTAGTTCCCTGAGCGGGACCAATGAGCAGTTCTTC | CASSSLSGTNEQFF
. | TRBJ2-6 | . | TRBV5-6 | TGTGCCAGCAGCCGCTCGCCCACCGCGGCTGGGGCCAACGGCCTGACTTTC | CASSRSPTAAGANGLTF
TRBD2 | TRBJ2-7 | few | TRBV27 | TGTGCCACCCGGAGGAGCGGGAGTCGCTACGAGCAGTACTTC | CATRRSGSRYEQYF
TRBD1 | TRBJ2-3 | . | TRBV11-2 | TGTGCCAGCAGCTTAGACCGACAGGGGGGAACAGATACGCAGTATTTT | CASSLDRQGGTDTQYF
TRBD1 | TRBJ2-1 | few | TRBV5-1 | TGCGCCAGCAGCTCCGCCCTAACAGGGGAATGGAATGAGCAGTTCTTC | CASSSALTGEWNEQFF
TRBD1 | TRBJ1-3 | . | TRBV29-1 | TGCAGCGCGTCCGGGACAGGGGGCTACGGAAACACCATATATTTT | CSASGTGGYGNTIYF
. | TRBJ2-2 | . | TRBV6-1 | TGTGCCAGCAGTGAATCGGGAAGTTGGACCGGGGAGCTGTTTTTT | CASSESGSWTGELFF
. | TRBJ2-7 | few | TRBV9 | TGTGCCAGCAGCGTAGCCCAGGGGTGGAACGAGCAGTACTTC | CASSVAQGWNEQYF
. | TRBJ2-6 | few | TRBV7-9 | TGTGCCAGCAGCTTACTTCTAGATCAGGGGAACGTCCTGACTTTC | CASSLLLDQGNVLTF
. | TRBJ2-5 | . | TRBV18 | TGTGCCAGCTCACCTAATTCCGGGATCCAAGAGACCCAGTACTTC | CASSPNSGIQETQYF
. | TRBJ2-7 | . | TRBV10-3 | TGTGCCATCAGTGGGGCGGGTGGCGAGCAGTACTTC | CAISGAGGEQYF
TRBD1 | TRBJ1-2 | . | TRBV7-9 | TGTGCCAGCACCGTTACCTACAGGGGCGATGGCTACACCTTC | CASTVTYRGDGYTF
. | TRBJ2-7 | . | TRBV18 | TGTGCCAGCTCACCACCAGGGAGCTACGAGCAGTACTTC | CASSPPGSYEQYF
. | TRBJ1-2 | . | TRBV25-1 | TGTGCCAGCAGTGAAAACCAGGTTCAGGGCTACACCTTC | CASSENQVQGYTF
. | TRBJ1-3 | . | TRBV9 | TGTGCCAGCAGCGTAGACCAGGCAGTCAGCTCTGGAAACACCATATATTTT | CASSVDQAVSSGNTIYF
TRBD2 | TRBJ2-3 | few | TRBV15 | TGTGCCACCAGCCCAGGAGGAGCGGGGGGTTTGAATACGCAGTATTTT | CATSPGGAGGLNTQYF
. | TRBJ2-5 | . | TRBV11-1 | TGTGCCAGCTCAGGGCAGGGGGAGACCCAGTACTTC | CASSGQGETQYF
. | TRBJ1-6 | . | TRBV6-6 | TGTGCCAGCAGTTCCATGTCCAGGGCAAATTCACCCCTCCACTTT | CASSSMSRANSPLHF
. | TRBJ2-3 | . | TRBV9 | TGTGCCAGCAGCGGATCAGGCAACACAGATACGCAGTATTTT | CASSGSGNTDTQYF
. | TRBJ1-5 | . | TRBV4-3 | TGCGCCAGCAGCAAAGACATTAGCAATCAGCCCCAGCATTTT | CASSKDISNQPQHF
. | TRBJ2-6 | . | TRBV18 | TGTGCCAGCTCACCAGTGGACAGTTCCAACGTCCTGACTTTC | CASSPVDSSNVLTF
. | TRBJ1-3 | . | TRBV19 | TGTGCCAGTACCACCGACAGATTCTCTGGAAACACCATATATTTT | CASTTDRFSGNTIYF
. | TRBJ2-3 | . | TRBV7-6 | TGTGCCAGCAGCTTACTGCATGCGGGGCCTCTTCTCACAGATACGCAGTATTTT | CASSLLHAGPLLTDTQYF
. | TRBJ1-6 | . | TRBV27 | TGTGCCAGCAGTCCCCGGGGGAGCTCCTATAATTCACCCCTCCACTTT | CASSPRGSSYNSPLHF
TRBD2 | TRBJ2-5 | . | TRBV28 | TGTGCCAGCCTCCAGCGGGGCGAGACCCAGTACTTC | CASLQRGETQYF
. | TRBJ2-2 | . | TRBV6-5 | TGTGCCAGCAGTTACCGGGGGACCGGGGAGCTGTTTTTT | CASSYRGTGELFF
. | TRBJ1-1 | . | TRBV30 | TGTGCCTGGACTCGTACACGCGCATCGCGGACAGCCCTGAACACTGAAGCTTTCTTT | CAWTRTRASRTALNTEAFF
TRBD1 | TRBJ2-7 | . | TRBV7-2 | TGTGCCAGCAGCTTAGCGTTGGGACAGACCTCCTACGAGCAGTACTTC | CASSLALGQTSYEQYF
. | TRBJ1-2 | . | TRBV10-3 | TGTGCCATCAAGATCGAGGGTGGTTCGGAAAACTATGGCTACACCTTC | CAIKIEGGSENYGYTF
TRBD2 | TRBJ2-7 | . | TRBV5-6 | TGTGCCAGCAGCTTTACGAGCGGGGGGACATACGAGCAGTACTTC | CASSFTSGGTYEQYF
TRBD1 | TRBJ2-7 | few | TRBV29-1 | TGCAGCTTCGGACAGGGGAGGGGTGTCTCCTACGAGCAGTACTTC | CSFGQGRGVSYEQYF
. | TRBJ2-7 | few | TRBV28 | TGTGCCAGCAGTTTGGCCCGACTGACCTCCTCACGGGGAGAGCAGTACTTC | CASSLARLTSSRGEQYF
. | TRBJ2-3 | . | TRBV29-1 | TGCAGCGTTTCGGAGTTTATCACAGATACGCAGTATTTT | CSVSEFITDTQYF
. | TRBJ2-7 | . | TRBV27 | TGTGCCAGCAGTTCCATTGAGGGACGGGGGAACTCCTACGAGCAGTACTTC | CASSSIEGRGNSYEQYF
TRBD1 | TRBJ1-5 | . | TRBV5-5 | TGTGCCAGCAGCTTGTCCGGGACAGGCAATCAGCCCCAGCATTTT | CASSLSGTGNQPQHF
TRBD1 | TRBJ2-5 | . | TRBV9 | TGTGCCAGCAGCGGTACAGGGGGAAGCGGGGAGACCCAGTACTTC | CASSGTGGSGETQYF
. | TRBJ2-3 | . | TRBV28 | TGTGCCACCACTAACTCCTTCACAGATACGCAGTATTTT | CATTNSFTDTQYF
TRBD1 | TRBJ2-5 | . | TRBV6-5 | TGTGCCAGCAGTTACCCCACCGGGACAGGCCAAGAGACCCAGTACTTC | CASSYPTGTGQETQYF
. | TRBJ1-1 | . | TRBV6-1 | TGTGCCAGCACCACAGGGTTCCGAGTCACTGAAGCTTTCTTT | CASTTGFRVTEAFF
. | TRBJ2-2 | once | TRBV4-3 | TGCGCCAGCAGCCAACTCGCTGCGAGGACCGGGGAGCTGTTTTTT | CASSQLAARTGELFF
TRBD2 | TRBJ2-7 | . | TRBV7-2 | TGTGCCAGCAGCCTGATAGGACCGGGACTAGCCCAACTCCGGTACGAGCAGTACTTC | CASSLIGPGLAQLRYEQYF
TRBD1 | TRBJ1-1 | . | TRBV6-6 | TGTGCCAGCACCGGGACAGGGGTTTCTAGCACTGAAGCTTTCTTT | CASTGTGVSSTEAFF
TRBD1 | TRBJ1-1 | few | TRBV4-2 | TGTGCCAGCAGTTCTTTGGGGACAGGGCCTAACACTGAAGCTTTCTTT | CASSSLGTGPNTEAFF
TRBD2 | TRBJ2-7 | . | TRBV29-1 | TGCAGCGTTGGCGGGAGGGTGACCTACGAGCAGTACTTC | CSVGGRVTYEQYF
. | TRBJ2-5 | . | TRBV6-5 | TGTGCCAGCAGTTACACACAGGGTGGGGAGACCCAGTACTTC | CASSYTQGGETQYF
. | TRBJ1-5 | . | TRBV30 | TGTGCCTGGGATACAGGGTCTAGGCAGCCCCAGCATTTT | CAWDTGSRQPQHF
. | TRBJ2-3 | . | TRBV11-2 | TGTGCCAGCAGCTTAGCGACAGGTACTAGCACAGATACGCAGTATTTT | CASSLATGTSTDTQYF
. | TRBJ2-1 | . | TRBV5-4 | TGTGCCAGCAGCTTGGGTCTAGACAATGAGCAGTTCTTC | CASSLGLDNEQFF
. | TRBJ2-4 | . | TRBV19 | TGTGCCAGTAGCAGCAGGGGCGAAGCCAAAAACATTCAGTACTTC | CASSSRGEAKNIQYF
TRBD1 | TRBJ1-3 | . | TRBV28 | TGTGCCAGCAGTTTATCCCTAGACAGGGTCGGAAACACCATATATTTT | CASSLSLDRVGNTIYF
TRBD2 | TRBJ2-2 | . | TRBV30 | TGTGCCTGGACGCCGGGGGGTCCTACCGGGGAGCTGTTTTTT | CAWTPGGPTGELFF